Listed below are T cell receptor beta chains from one sample, sequenced in a study of blood T cell repertoires in COVID-19. Repertoires were generated with immunoSEQ multiplex PCR, while TCRdb's copy carries only in-frame clones and drops some. The sample holds roughly 73,000 clones; 75% to 80% are singletons and the top ten take about a sixth. Sequenced material: peripheral blood. These receptors were collected from a human donor in a cohort sampled during active COVID-19. Both conserved end residues are part of each CDR3. Each record gives: J gene, V gene, clone size, D gene, CDR3 DNA, CDR3 protein. The D gene is left open where the match is weak. Rows give clone size only sometimes, using once, few, many, or a class for an expanded clone.

TRBJ2-5 | TRBV7-7 | NA | TRBD1 | TGTGCCAGCAGCCGGGACAGTCAAGAGACCCAGTACTTC | CASSRDSQETQYF
TRBJ2-3 | TRBV5-1 | NA | NA | TGCGCCAGCAGCGCCAGCGGATCTGGCACAGATACGCAGTATTTT | CASSASGSGTDTQYF
TRBJ1-1 | TRBV4-3 | NA | TRBD1 | TGCGCCAGCAGCTACGGGACAGCTACTGAAGCTTTCTTT | CASSYGTATEAFF
TRBJ1-2 | TRBV5-4 | few | NA | TGTGCCAGCAGCTTGGACAGGGTCGCTGGCTACACCTTC | CASSLDRVAGYTF
TRBJ1-1 | TRBV29-1 | NA | NA | TGCAGCGCCCGCCAGACAGAAGCTTTCTTT | CSARQTEAFF
TRBJ2-3 | TRBV9 | NA | NA | TGTGCCAGCAGCGTAGGTTTTAGCGGCACAGATACGCAGTATTTT | CASSVGFSGTDTQYF
TRBJ1-6 | TRBV5-4 | NA | NA | TGTGCCAGCAGCTTGGATCAGGGAAGGATTTCACCCCTCCACTTT | CASSLDQGRISPLHF
TRBJ2-1 | TRBV10-3 | NA | TRBD2 | TGTGCCACCAATCCGAGGGCGGGAGGGGGGCCGCCATACAATGAGCAGTTCTTC | CATNPRAGGGPPYNEQFF
TRBJ2-7 | TRBV3-1/TRBV3-2 | NA | NA | TGTGCCAGCAGCCTAAATGCCGGGGTCCTTAGCCAGCAGTACTTC | CASSLNAGVLSQQYF
TRBJ2-7 | TRBV5-1 | NA | TRBD1 | TGCGCCAGCAGCGGGACCGGGACAGGGGGCTACGAGCAGTACTTC | CASSGTGTGGYEQYF
TRBJ2-5 | TRBV30 | NA | TRBD2 | TGTGCCTGGAGTCGTTATAGCGGGAACTTCGAGGGAGGAGAGACCCAGTACTTC | CAWSRYSGNFEGGETQYF
TRBJ2-3 | TRBV4-2 | NA | TRBD1 | TGTGCCAGCAGCCAAGGCGCAGGGGGCAAAGATACGCAGTATTTT | CASSQGAGGKDTQYF
TRBJ1-2 | TRBV27 | NA | NA | TGTGCCAGCAGTAGCTCCGGTTATGGCTACACCTTC | CASSSSGYGYTF
TRBJ2-5 | TRBV2 | NA | TRBD1 | TGTGCCAGCAGTTACCCCGCAGGGGGCCCCTCCCCAAGACAAGAGACCCAGTACTTC | CASSYPAGGPSPRQETQYF
TRBJ1-3 | TRBV5-5 | once | TRBD1 | TGTGCCAGCAGCTGGGGGACAGGGCGGAACGCTGGAAACACCATATATTTT | CASSWGTGRNAGNTIYF
TRBJ2-7 | TRBV6-1 | NA | TRBD2 | TGTGCCAGCAGTGAAACTAGCGGACCCTACGAGCAGTACTTC | CASSETSGPYEQYF
TRBJ2-7 | TRBV6-5 | NA | TRBD1 | TGTGCCAGCAGTAAAAGGGGACAGGGGTACGAGCAGTACTTC | CASSKRGQGYEQYF
TRBJ2-7 | TRBV10-2 | NA | TRBD2 | TGCGCCAGCAGAGGACTAGCGGGAGTAAACGAGCAGTACTTC | CASRGLAGVNEQYF
TRBJ2-2 | TRBV12-5 | NA | NA | TGTGCTAGTGGTTTGGCACAGACGAACACCGGGGAGCTGTTTTTT | CASGLAQTNTGELFF
TRBJ1-6 | TRBV9 | NA | NA | TGTGCCAGCAGCGAGGGGCAGCCAGGCCATTCACCCCTCCACTTT | CASSEGQPGHSPLHF
TRBJ2-3 | TRBV5-1 | NA | NA | TGCGCCAGCAGCTTGGACGGGAGTCCCCCAGATACGCAGTATTTT | CASSLDGSPPDTQYF
TRBJ1-4 | TRBV28 | NA | TRBD1 | TGTGCCAGCAGTCCAAGGACAGGGCCTGAAAAACTGTTTTTT | CASSPRTGPEKLFF
TRBJ2-1 | TRBV5-1 | NA | TRBD2 | TGCGCCAGCAGCTTGGTACTAGCGGGAGATCATGAGCAGTTCTTC | CASSLVLAGDHEQFF